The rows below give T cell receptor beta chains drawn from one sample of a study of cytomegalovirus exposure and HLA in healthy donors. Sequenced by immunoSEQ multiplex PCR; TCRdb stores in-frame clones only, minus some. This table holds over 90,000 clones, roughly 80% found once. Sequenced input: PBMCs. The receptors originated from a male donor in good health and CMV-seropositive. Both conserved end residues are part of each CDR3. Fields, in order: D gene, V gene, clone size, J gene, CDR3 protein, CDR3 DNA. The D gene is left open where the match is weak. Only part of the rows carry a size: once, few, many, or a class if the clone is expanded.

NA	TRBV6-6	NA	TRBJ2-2	CATKGEGPRNTGELFF	TGTGCCACTAAGGGGGAGGGCCCCCGGAACACCGGGGAGCTGTTTTTT
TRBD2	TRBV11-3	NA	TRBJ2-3	CASSPGTSGRTDTQYF	TGTGCCAGCAGCCCCGGGACTAGCGGGAGGACAGATACGCAGTATTTT
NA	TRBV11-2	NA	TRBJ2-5	CASSWGGRGETQYF	TGTGCCAGCAGCTGGGGTGGGAGGGGGGAGACCCAGTACTTC
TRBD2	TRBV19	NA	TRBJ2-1	CASSAITSASYNEQFF	TGTGCCAGTAGTGCTATTACTAGCGCGTCCTACAATGAGCAGTTCTTC
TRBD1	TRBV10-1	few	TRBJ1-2	CARVGRGRPGYTF	TGCGCCAGGGTAGGCAGGGGGCGTCCTGGCTACACCTTC
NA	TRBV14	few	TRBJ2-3	CASSQDRGGYTDTQYF	TGTGCCAGCAGCCAAGATAGGGGCGGATACACAGATACGCAGTATTTT
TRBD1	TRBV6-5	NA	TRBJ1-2	CASTTGGWSYTF	TGTGCCAGCACAACAGGGGGCTGGAGCTACACCTTC
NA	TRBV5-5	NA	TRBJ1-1	CASSYLTEAFF	TGTGCCAGCAGCTACTTAACTGAAGCTTTCTTT
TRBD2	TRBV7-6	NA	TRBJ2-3	CASSLNAGVATQYF	TGTGCCAGCAGCTTAAACGCGGGAGTGGCTACGCAGTATTTT
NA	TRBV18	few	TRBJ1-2	CASSPMDSLNYGYTF	TGTGCCAGCTCACCAATGGACAGCCTTAACTATGGCTACACCTTC
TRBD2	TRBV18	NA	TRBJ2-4	CASSPLAGVAKNIQYF	TGTGCCAGCTCACCACTAGCGGGAGTGGCCAAAAACATTCAGTACTTC
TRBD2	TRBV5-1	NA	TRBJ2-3	CASSQTSGSSTDTQYF	TGCGCCAGCAGCCAGACTAGCGGCTCCTCCACAGATACGCAGTATTTT
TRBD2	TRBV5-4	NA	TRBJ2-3	CASKREGRTDTQYF	TGTGCCAGCAAGCGGGAGGGCCGGACAGATACGCAGTATTTT
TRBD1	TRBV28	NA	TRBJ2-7	CASSHPDRGDHYEQYF	TGTGCCAGCAGCCATCCGGACAGGGGGGATCACTACGAGCAGTACTTC
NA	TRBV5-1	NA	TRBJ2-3	CASSPQGLEGADTQYF	TGCGCCAGCAGCCCACAGGGTCTTGAGGGCGCAGATACGCAGTATTTT
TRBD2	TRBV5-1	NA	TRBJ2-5	CASSLGLAGLQETQYF	TGCGCCAGCAGCTTGGGACTAGCGGGACTCCAAGAGACCCAGTACTTC
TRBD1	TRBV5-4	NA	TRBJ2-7	CASSPPGQVHEQYF	TGTGCCAGCAGCCCCCCGGGACAGGTCCACGAGCAGTACTTC
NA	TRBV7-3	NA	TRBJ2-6	CASSDTGTSGANVLTF	TGTGCCAGCAGCGATACAGGGACCTCTGGGGCCAACGTCCTGACTTTC
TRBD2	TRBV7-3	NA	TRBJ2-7	CASSPTSVSYEQYF	TGTGCCAGCAGCCCCACTAGCGTCTCCTACGAGCAGTACTTC
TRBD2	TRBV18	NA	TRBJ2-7	CASSRTSGRSSYEQYF	TGTGCCAGCTCAAGGACTAGCGGGAGAAGCTCCTACGAGCAGTACTTC
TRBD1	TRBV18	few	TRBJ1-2	CASSPPGTGGGYGYTF	TGTGCCAGCTCACCACCCGGGACAGGGGGCGGCTATGGCTACACCTTC
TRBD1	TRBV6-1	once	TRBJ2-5	CASSAGTGGGTQYF	TGTGCCAGCAGTGCTGGGACAGGGGGTGGGACCCAGTACTTC
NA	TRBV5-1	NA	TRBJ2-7	CASSSGASYEQYF	TGCGCCAGCTCTTCAGGGGCCTCCTACGAGCAGTACTTC
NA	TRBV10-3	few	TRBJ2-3	CAISESSASTDTQYF	TGTGCCATCAGTGAGTCGAGCGCAAGCACAGATACGCAGTATTTT
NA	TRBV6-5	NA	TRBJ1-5	CASSSRRNQPQHF	TGTGCCAGCAGTTCCCGGAGAAATCAGCCCCAGCATTTT
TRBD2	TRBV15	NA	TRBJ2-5	CATSPIGGVEETQYF	TGTGCCACCAGCCCGATCGGGGGGGTTGAAGAGACCCAGTACTTC
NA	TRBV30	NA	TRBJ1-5	CAWSVEGDQPQHF	TGTGCCTGGAGTGTAGAAGGAGATCAGCCCCAGCATTTT
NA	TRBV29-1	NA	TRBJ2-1	CSFCRTVRAERFF	TGCAGCTTCTGCAGAACGGTGCGGGCAGAGCGGTTCTTC
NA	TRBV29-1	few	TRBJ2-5	CSVRTDQETQYF	TGCAGCGTTCGGACAGATCAAGAGACCCAGTACTTC
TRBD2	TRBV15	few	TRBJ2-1	CATSRERWTSGNEQFF	TGTGCCACCAGCAGAGAGCGCTGGACTAGCGGCAATGAGCAGTTCTTC
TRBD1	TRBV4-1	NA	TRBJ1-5	CASSRQGREPQHF	TGCGCCAGCAGCCGACAGGGGAGGGAGCCCCAGCATTTT
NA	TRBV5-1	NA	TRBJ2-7	CASSLGASRGSEQYF	TGCGCCAGCAGCTTGGGGGCCTCAAGGGGTAGTGAGCAGTACTTC
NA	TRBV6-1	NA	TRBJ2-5	CASSGLSGANQETQYF	TGTGCCAGCAGTGGCTTGTCTGGAGCCAACCAAGAGACCCAGTACTTC
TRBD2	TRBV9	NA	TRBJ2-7	CASSTPREGSPDYEQYF	TGTGCCAGCAGCACCCCCAGGGAGGGATCCCCTGACTACGAGCAGTACTTC
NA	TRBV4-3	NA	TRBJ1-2	CASSQDLFSLGQARGYTF	TGCGCCAGCAGCCAAGATCTATTTTCGCTCGGACAAGCGAGAGGCTACACCTTC
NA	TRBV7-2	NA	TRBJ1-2	CASSIRDSGTGYTF	TGTGCCAGCAGCATCCGGGACTCCGGGACTGGCTACACCTTC
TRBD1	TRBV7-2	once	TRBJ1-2	CASSPGGRSIFNYGYTF	TGTGCCAGCAGCCCAGGGGGCAGGTCGATTTTTAACTATGGCTACACCTTC
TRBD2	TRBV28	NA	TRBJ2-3	CASHPLGTSGRGTDTQYF	TGTGCCAGCCACCCCCTTGGGACTAGCGGGAGGGGAACAGATACGCAGTATTTT
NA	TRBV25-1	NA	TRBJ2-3	CASSEYSLTDTQYF	TGTGCCAGCAGTGAATATTCTCTCACAGATACGCAGTATTTT
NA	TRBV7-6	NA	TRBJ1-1	CASSSEGGSTSRAFF	TGTGCCAGCAGCTCCGAAGGGGGTTCCACCTCTAGAGCTTTCTTT
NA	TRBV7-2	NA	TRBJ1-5	CASSLQLGDQPQHF	TGTGCCAGCAGCTTACAGTTAGGGGATCAGCCCCAGCATTTT
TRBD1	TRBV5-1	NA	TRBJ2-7	CASSLATGENYEQYF	TGCGCCAGCAGCTTGGCAACAGGGGAAAACTACGAGCAGTACTTC
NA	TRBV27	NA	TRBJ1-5	CASSLGRNQPQHF	TGTGCCAGCAGTTTAGGCAGAAATCAGCCCCAGCATTTT
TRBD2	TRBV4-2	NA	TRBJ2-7	CASSPRLAGSYEQYF	TGTGCCAGCAGCCCCCGACTAGCGGGGTCCTACGAGCAGTACTTC